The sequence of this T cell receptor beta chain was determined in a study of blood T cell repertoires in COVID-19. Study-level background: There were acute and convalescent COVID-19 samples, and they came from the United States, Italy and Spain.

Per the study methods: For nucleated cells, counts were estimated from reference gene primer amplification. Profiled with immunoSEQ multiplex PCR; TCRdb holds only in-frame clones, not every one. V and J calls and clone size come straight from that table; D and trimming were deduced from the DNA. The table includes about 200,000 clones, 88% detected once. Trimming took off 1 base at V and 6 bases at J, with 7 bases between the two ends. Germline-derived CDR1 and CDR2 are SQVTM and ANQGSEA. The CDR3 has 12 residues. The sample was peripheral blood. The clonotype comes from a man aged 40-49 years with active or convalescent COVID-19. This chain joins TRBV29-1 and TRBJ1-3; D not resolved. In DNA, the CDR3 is TGCAGCGTTGAAGGGGCCGAAAACACCATATATTTT. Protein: CSVEGAENTIYF.